This TCR beta chain appears in the sequencing data of a study of blood T cell repertoires in COVID-19 (dated by TCRdb to the early 2020s). As for the study more broadly: Samples covering the acute and convalescent phases of COVID-19 were provided by collaborators in the United States, Italy and Spain. The repertoires were released in a freely available public database meant as a resource for research on the immune response to SARS-CoV-2. The prospective study material was composed of cDNA or gDNA derived from T cells, B-cell-depleted T cells, or PBMCs. Samples came from the ongoing ImmuneRACE study (first 160 participants) plus 1,254 subjects from 6 global collaborators. Nearly every sample came with metadata listing a de-identified subject ID, COVID-19 status, age in years and sex. The dataset comprised deeply sampled blood TCRbeta repertoires from subjects exposed to, actively infected with, or recovered from COVID-19. HLA class I and class II types, where available, came from metadata supplied by the sample provider rather than from assay-based typing.

As for this clone: Its antigen remains unidentified. Per-nucleotide qualities are absent, and no much larger clonotype sits a single base away.

Between the V and J ends, shortened by 9 bases and 7 bases respectively, the junction contains 18 bases. The CDR3 runs 14 amino acids, cysteine and phenylalanine included. Left in the record is the CDR3 DNA by itself, 42 bases read in frame from the first base. The paper as a whole reports these results and caveats: Clinical and demographic metadata were provided uncurated, with the amount varying by source and participant.

Samples from volunteer blood donors who had recovered from COVID-19 were contributed by a second Seattle source. Each collaborating institution followed its own protocols to collect whole blood in K2EDTA tubes. For TCRbeta analysis, collaborator samples were shipped as frozen whole blood, as isolated PBMCs, or as DNA extracted from either sample type. TCRbeta CDR3 regions were amplified from genomic DNA using the immunoSEQ Assay, a bias-controlled multiplex PCR. From the authors' description of their analysis: The number of nucleated cells in each sample was estimated by amplification of reference gene primers within the assay. To quantify the absolute abundance of each unique TCRbeta CDR3 rearrangement, sequence reads were collapsed and filtered. For each sample, productive Simpson clonality was calculated as the square root of Simpson's diversity index across productive rearrangements. Entries here come from immuneACCESS through TCRdb and include only in-frame sequences with V and J called. Some clones fail to appear in such tables; in the studies checked, an unresolved V gene covers under half of the shortfall, and the cause of the remainder is unknown. D and trimming were read from the DNA, whereas the V and J calls and clone size are those reported in that table. Here the sample has around 230,000 clones; 87% occur a single time. Approximately 7.5% of the sample is held by the ten biggest clonotypes.

The sequence links TRBV23-1 to TRBJ2-2, and possibly TRBD1, on 5 matching bases. TRBV23-1 is an ORF; its function is uncertain. This receptor was identified in a man in his 60s who had recovered from COVID-19. Sequenced: peripheral blood. The CDR3 has the sequence CARVGPMRNGELFF. The nucleotide sequence is TGCGCCAGGGTGGGGCCGATGAGGAACGGGGAGCTGTTTTTT.